This TCR beta chain was documented in a study of neoadjuvant anti-PD-1 for oral cavity cancer. Across the study: Patients without progression got a fourth dose around day 43.

The CDR3 runs 14 residues. Germline V gives CDR1 MNHNS, CDR2 SASEGT. As to this clone: An end of the junction differs from the germline gene, which may be a read error.

Most PBMC samples had about 520 ng input DNA in six replicates. Sequenced by immunoSEQ multiplex PCR; TCRdb stores in-frame clones only, minus some. In the table there are 13,000 to 15,000 clones, 60% to 80% of which are singletons. Blood cells were analyzed directly, without culture or expansion. The sequence derives from a person between 40 and 79 years old with oral cavity squamous cell carcinoma. Specimen: PBMCs, collected before nivolumab (anti-PD-1) treatment. The chain recombines TRBV6-1 with TRBJ1-2; perhaps TRBD1 as D (5 bases). The CDR3 here is CASSESGTAYDYTF. As DNA, the CDR3 is TGTGCCAGCAGTGAGTCGGGGACGGCCTATGACTACACCTTC.